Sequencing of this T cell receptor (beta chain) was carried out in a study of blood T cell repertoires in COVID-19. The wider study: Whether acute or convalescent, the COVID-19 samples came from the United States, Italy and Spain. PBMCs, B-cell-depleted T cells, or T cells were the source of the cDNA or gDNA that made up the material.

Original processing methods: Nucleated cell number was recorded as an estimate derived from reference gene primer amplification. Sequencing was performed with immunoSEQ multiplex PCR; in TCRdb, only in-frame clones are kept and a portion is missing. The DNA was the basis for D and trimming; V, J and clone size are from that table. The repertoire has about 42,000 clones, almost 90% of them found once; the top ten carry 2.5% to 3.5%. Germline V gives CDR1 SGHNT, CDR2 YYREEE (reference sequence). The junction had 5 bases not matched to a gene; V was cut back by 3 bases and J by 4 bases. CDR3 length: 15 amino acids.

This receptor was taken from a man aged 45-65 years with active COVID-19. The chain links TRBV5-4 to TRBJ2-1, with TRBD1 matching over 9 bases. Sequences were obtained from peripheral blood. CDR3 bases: TGTGCCAGCAGCTCCGGGACAGGGTCTTACAATGAGCAGTTCTTC. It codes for CASSSGTGSYNEQFF.